This T cell receptor (beta chain) was found in a study of blood T cell repertoires in COVID-19. Assay: immunoSEQ multiplex PCR; the TCRdb copy retains only in-frame clones and omits some. The sample records more than 95,000 clones, about 89% being singletons. V was shortened by 6 bases and J by 4 bases, with 19 bases between the two germline ends. This CDR3 is 15 amino acids long. Germline lookup yields CDR1 MDHEN and CDR2 SYDVKM. The V and J genes are TRBV28 and TRBJ2-7; D is possibly TRBD1 (7 bases). This receptor was identified in a human donor in a cohort sampled during active COVID-19. The specimen was peripheral blood. As DNA, the CDR3 is TGTGCCAGCAGCCCAGGGGGGACAAGATTTTACGAGCAGTACTTC. Amino acids: CASSPGGTRFYEQYF.